The rows below give T cell receptor beta chains drawn from one sample of a study of blood T cell repertoires in COVID-19. Generated by immunoSEQ multiplex PCR, the TCRdb table keeps only in-frame clones and is missing some. The top ten hold around 3.5% of the sample, which has under 200,000 clones, 87% seen once. Sequencing used peripheral blood. Source of these receptors: a man between 18 and 29 years old with active or convalescent COVID-19. The CDR3 runs from the conserved cysteine through the conserved F or W. Each record gives: J gene, D gene, clone size, V gene, CDR3 DNA, CDR3 protein. A D gene is named only where the DNA matches it firmly. Only part of the rows carry a size: once, few, many, or a class if the clone is expanded.

J gene: TRBJ1-2; D gene: -; clone size: -; V gene: TRBV2; CDR3 DNA: TGTGCCAGCAGTGAAGCGCAGGGGTCTAACTATGGCTACACCTTC; CDR3 protein: CASSEAQGSNYGYTF
J gene: TRBJ2-1; D gene: TRBD1; clone size: -; V gene: TRBV24-1; CDR3 DNA: TGTGCCACCAGTGATTTGGACCGGACAGGGCGGCAGTTCTTC; CDR3 protein: CATSDLDRTGRQFF
J gene: TRBJ2-3; D gene: -; clone size: -; V gene: TRBV5-1; CDR3 DNA: TGCGCCAGCAGCTTGGTACAAGATACGCAGTATTTT; CDR3 protein: CASSLVQDTQYF
J gene: TRBJ2-1; D gene: -; clone size: -; V gene: TRBV7-2; CDR3 DNA: TGTGCCAGCAGCTTATACAGCGGGACAAACAATGAGCAGTTCTTC; CDR3 protein: CASSLYSGTNNEQFF
J gene: TRBJ1-1; D gene: -; clone size: -; V gene: TRBV11-2; CDR3 DNA: TGTGCCAGCAGCCGGGGATCCTGGAACACTGAAGCTTTCTTT; CDR3 protein: CASSRGSWNTEAFF
J gene: TRBJ2-3; D gene: -; clone size: -; V gene: TRBV7-9; CDR3 DNA: TGTGCCAGCAGCTTAGCTTTGAGACAGCAAGCAGATACGCAGTATTTT; CDR3 protein: CASSLALRQQADTQYF
J gene: TRBJ1-1; D gene: TRBD1; clone size: -; V gene: TRBV5-1; CDR3 DNA: TGCGCCAGCGGATTGACAGGGCGGACTGAAGCTTTCTTT; CDR3 protein: CASGLTGRTEAFF
J gene: TRBJ2-5; D gene: TRBD2; clone size: -; V gene: TRBV5-1; CDR3 DNA: TGCGCCAGCAGCTTAGGTAATAGCGGGAAACAAGAGACCCAGTACTTC; CDR3 protein: CASSLGNSGKQETQYF
J gene: TRBJ2-7; D gene: TRBD2; clone size: few; V gene: TRBV6-2/TRBV6-3; CDR3 DNA: TGTGCCAGCAGTTATCCGTCGGGTCTAGCGGGAATGTTCCACGAGCAGTACTTC; CDR3 protein: CASSYPSGLAGMFHEQYF
J gene: TRBJ1-2; D gene: TRBD1; clone size: -; V gene: TRBV15; CDR3 DNA: TGTGCCACCAGCAGAGATCTCTCTGGACAGGAGAACTATGGCTACACCTTC; CDR3 protein: CATSRDLSGQENYGYTF
J gene: TRBJ2-1; D gene: TRBD2; clone size: -; V gene: TRBV18; CDR3 DNA: TGTGCCAGCTCACCATCGACTAGCGGTTACTACAATGAGCAGTTCTTC; CDR3 protein: CASSPSTSGYYNEQFF
J gene: TRBJ1-5; D gene: TRBD1; clone size: -; V gene: TRBV18; CDR3 DNA: TGTGCCAGCTCCGGGACAGGGATCAATCAGCCCCAGCATTTT; CDR3 protein: CASSGTGINQPQHF
J gene: TRBJ2-1; D gene: TRBD2; clone size: -; V gene: TRBV30; CDR3 DNA: TGTGCCTGGAGCTACACCGAAGCGGGGTACAATGAGCAGTTCTTC; CDR3 protein: CAWSYTEAGYNEQFF
J gene: TRBJ1-1; D gene: TRBD1; clone size: -; V gene: TRBV10-1; CDR3 DNA: TGCGCCAGCAGTGAGGGCCGCTGGGACAGCAGAGGGGCTGAAGCTTTCTTT; CDR3 protein: CASSEGRWDSRGAEAFF
J gene: TRBJ2-3; D gene: -; clone size: -; V gene: TRBV5-4; CDR3 DNA: TGTGCCAGCAGGTCAGAGGGGGTAACAGATACGCAGTATTTT; CDR3 protein: CASRSEGVTDTQYF
J gene: TRBJ2-7; D gene: -; clone size: -; V gene: TRBV11-2; CDR3 DNA: TGTGCCAGCAGCTCCCCAACCTACGAGCAGTACTTC; CDR3 protein: CASSSPTYEQYF
J gene: TRBJ1-3; D gene: -; clone size: -; V gene: TRBV18; CDR3 DNA: TGTGCCAGCTCACCACCGGGGGCGGCCACCATATATTTT; CDR3 protein: CASSPPGAATIYF
J gene: TRBJ2-7; D gene: -; clone size: -; V gene: TRBV25-1; CDR3 DNA: TGTGCCAGCAGTCTCGGGTACGAGCAGTACTTC; CDR3 protein: CASSLGYEQYF
J gene: TRBJ2-3; D gene: TRBD2; clone size: -; V gene: TRBV2; CDR3 DNA: TGTGCCAGCAGGGCCGGGACTAGCGCAGATACGCAGTATTTT; CDR3 protein: CASRAGTSADTQYF
J gene: TRBJ1-5; D gene: -; clone size: once; V gene: TRBV6-5; CDR3 DNA: TGTGCCAGCAGTTACCGAGGGTTCGGACAGCCCCAGCATTTT; CDR3 protein: CASSYRGFGQPQHF
J gene: TRBJ1-2; D gene: -; clone size: -; V gene: TRBV20-1; CDR3 DNA: TGCAGTGCTCAACAGGGAAATGGCTACACCTTC; CDR3 protein: CSAQQGNGYTF
J gene: TRBJ1-2; D gene: TRBD1; clone size: once; V gene: TRBV7-9; CDR3 DNA: TGTGCCAGCAGCACTCCGGGACAGGGTTTTAGGGGCTACACCTTC; CDR3 protein: CASSTPGQGFRGYTF
J gene: TRBJ2-3; D gene: -; clone size: -; V gene: TRBV18; CDR3 DNA: TGTGCCAGCTCCCGCCCGGGGGTCCTCAAGGATACGCAGTATTTT; CDR3 protein: CASSRPGVLKDTQYF
J gene: TRBJ2-5; D gene: TRBD2; clone size: -; V gene: TRBV11-3; CDR3 DNA: TGTGCCAGCAGCATAGGACTAGCGGGAAGGAAGACCCAGTACTTC; CDR3 protein: CASSIGLAGRKTQYF
J gene: TRBJ2-3; D gene: TRBD2; clone size: once; V gene: TRBV5-1; CDR3 DNA: TGCGCCAGCAGCCACACTAGCGGGCGTACAGATACGCAGTATTTT; CDR3 protein: CASSHTSGRTDTQYF
J gene: TRBJ1-4; D gene: TRBD1; clone size: -; V gene: TRBV6-5; CDR3 DNA: TGTGCCAGCAGAAAGACAGGGCACGGGGATGAAAAACTGTTTTTT; CDR3 protein: CASRKTGHGDEKLFF
J gene: TRBJ2-6; D gene: -; clone size: few; V gene: TRBV24-1; CDR3 DNA: TGTGCCACCAGTGATACAGCCTCTGGGGCCAACGTCCTGACTTTC; CDR3 protein: CATSDTASGANVLTF
J gene: TRBJ2-1; D gene: TRBD2; clone size: once; V gene: TRBV18; CDR3 DNA: TGTGCCAGCTCACGGGGGCTAGCGGGAGAAAATGAGCAGTTCTTC; CDR3 protein: CASSRGLAGENEQFF
J gene: TRBJ1-1; D gene: -; clone size: -; V gene: TRBV10-1; CDR3 DNA: TGCGCCAGCAGTGACCCAGGGAACACTGAAGCTTTCTTT; CDR3 protein: CASSDPGNTEAFF
J gene: TRBJ2-3; D gene: -; clone size: -; V gene: TRBV6-5; CDR3 DNA: TGTGCCAGCAGCGACGGGCGGGCCCGCACAGATACGCAGTATTTT; CDR3 protein: CASSDGRARTDTQYF
J gene: TRBJ1-5; D gene: -; clone size: -; V gene: TRBV7-2; CDR3 DNA: TGTGCCAGCAGCTTAGTGACAGGAAGCAATCAGCCCCAGCATTTT; CDR3 protein: CASSLVTGSNQPQHF
J gene: TRBJ2-3; D gene: -; clone size: -; V gene: TRBV11-2; CDR3 DNA: TGTGCCAGCAGCCCCGCCTCTGTAGTTGGTACGCAGTATTTT; CDR3 protein: CASSPASVVGTQYF
J gene: TRBJ2-1; D gene: -; clone size: -; V gene: TRBV7-2; CDR3 DNA: TGTGCCAGCAGCGTTCACGGCGGGAACGCCTACAATGAGCAGTTCTTC; CDR3 protein: CASSVHGGNAYNEQFF
J gene: TRBJ2-1; D gene: TRBD2; clone size: -; V gene: TRBV6-1; CDR3 DNA: TGTGCCAGCAGTGAGGGTAGCGGGGCCCCCTACAATGAGCAGTTCTTC; CDR3 protein: CASSEGSGAPYNEQFF
J gene: TRBJ2-2; D gene: -; clone size: -; V gene: TRBV28; CDR3 DNA: TGTGCCAGCAGTTTCCCTTTCACCGGGGAGCTGTTTTTT; CDR3 protein: CASSFPFTGELFF
J gene: TRBJ1-5; D gene: -; clone size: -; V gene: TRBV7-8; CDR3 DNA: TGTGCCAGCAGCTTTCGACAGAATAGCAATCAGCCCCAGCATTTT; CDR3 protein: CASSFRQNSNQPQHF
J gene: TRBJ2-6; D gene: -; clone size: -; V gene: TRBV5-1; CDR3 DNA: TGCGCCAGCAGCTTACAGGTCTCCTTCTCTGGGGCCAACGTCCTGACTTTC; CDR3 protein: CASSLQVSFSGANVLTF
J gene: TRBJ1-6; D gene: -; clone size: -; V gene: TRBV5-1; CDR3 DNA: TGCGCCAGCAGCTTGGCCCAGGGATCACCCCTCCACTTT; CDR3 protein: CASSLAQGSPLHF
J gene: TRBJ1-5; D gene: -; clone size: many; V gene: TRBV19; CDR3 DNA: TGTGCCGCAGCGGGTACTAGCAATCAGCCCCAGCATTTT; CDR3 protein: CAAAGTSNQPQHF
J gene: TRBJ1-6; D gene: TRBD1; clone size: -; V gene: TRBV7-9; CDR3 DNA: TGTGCCAGCAGCGTCGGGACAGCCCTCCTTTTGCCCCTCCACTTT; CDR3 protein: CASSVGTALLLPLHF
J gene: TRBJ2-3; D gene: -; clone size: -; V gene: TRBV4-3; CDR3 DNA: TGCGCCAGCAGCCCCCGGACTAGCACAGATACGCAGTATTTT; CDR3 protein: CASSPRTSTDTQYF
J gene: TRBJ2-5; D gene: -; clone size: -; V gene: TRBV20-1; CDR3 DNA: TGCAGTGCTAGTCGGGCGGGATCCCAAGAGACCCAGTACTTC; CDR3 protein: CSASRAGSQETQYF